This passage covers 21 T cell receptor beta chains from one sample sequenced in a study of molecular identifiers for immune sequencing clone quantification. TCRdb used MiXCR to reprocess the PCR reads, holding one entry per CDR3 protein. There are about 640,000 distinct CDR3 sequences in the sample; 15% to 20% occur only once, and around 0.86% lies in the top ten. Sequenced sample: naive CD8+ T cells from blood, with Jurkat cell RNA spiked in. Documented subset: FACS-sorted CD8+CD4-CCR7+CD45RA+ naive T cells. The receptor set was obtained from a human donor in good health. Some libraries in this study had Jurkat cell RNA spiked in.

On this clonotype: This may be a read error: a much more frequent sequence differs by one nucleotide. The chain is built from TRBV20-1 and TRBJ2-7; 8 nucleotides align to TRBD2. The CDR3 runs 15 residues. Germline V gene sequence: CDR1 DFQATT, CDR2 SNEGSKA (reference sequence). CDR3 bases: TGCAGTGTTAGAGATCAGCGGGGGCCAACCTACGAGCAGTACTTC. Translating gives CSVRDQRGPTYEQYF.

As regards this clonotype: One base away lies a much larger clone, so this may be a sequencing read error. The CDR3 loop reads CSVEDTDTRYF. CDR3 sequence (DNA): TGCAGCGTTGAAGACACAGATACGCGGTATTTT. The chain employs TRBV29-1 and TRBJ2-3, with D unclear. The V gene's germline CDR1 is SQVTM and CDR2 ANQGSEA. The CDR3 covers 11 residues.

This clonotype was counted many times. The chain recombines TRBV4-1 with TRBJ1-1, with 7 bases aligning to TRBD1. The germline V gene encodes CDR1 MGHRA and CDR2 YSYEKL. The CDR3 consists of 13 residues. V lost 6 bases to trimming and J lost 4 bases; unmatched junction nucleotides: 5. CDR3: CASRHRGGTEAFF. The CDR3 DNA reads TGCGCCAGCAGGCACAGGGGCGGCACTGAAGCTTTCTTT.

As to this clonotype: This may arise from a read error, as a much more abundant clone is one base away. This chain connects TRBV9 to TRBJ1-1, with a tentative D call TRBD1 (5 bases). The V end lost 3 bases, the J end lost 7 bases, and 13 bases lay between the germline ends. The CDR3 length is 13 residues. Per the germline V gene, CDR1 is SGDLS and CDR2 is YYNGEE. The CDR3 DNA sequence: TGTGCCAGCAGCGGTGGTCACAGGTTTGAAGCTTTCTTT. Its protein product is CASSGGHRFEAFF. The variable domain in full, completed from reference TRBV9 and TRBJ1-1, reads DSGVTQTPKHLITATGQRVTLRCSPRSGDLSVYWYQQSLDQGLQFLIQYYNGEERAKGNILERFSAQQFPDLHSELNLSSLELGDSALYFCASSGGHRFEAFFGQGTRLTVV.

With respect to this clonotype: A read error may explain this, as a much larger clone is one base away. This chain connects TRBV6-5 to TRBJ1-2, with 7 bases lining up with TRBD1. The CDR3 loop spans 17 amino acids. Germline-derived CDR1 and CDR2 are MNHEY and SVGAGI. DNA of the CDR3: TGTGCCAGCAGTTACTCGATCCAACAGGGGTCTAACTATGGCTGCACCTTC. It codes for CASSYSIQQGSNYGCTF.

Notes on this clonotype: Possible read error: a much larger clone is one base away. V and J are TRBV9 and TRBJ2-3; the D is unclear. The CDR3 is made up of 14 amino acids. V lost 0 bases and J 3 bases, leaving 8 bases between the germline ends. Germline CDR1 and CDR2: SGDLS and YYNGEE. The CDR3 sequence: CASSVACQTDTQYF. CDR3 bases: TGTGCCAGCAGCGTAGCGTGTCAGACAGATACGCAGTATTTT.

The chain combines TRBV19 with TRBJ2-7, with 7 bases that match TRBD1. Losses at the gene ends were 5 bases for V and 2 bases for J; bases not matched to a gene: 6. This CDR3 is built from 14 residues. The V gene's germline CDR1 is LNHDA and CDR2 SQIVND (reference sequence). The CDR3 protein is CASSATQGAYEQYF. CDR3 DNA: TGTGCCAGTAGTGCAACGCAGGGGGCCTACGAGCAGTACTTC. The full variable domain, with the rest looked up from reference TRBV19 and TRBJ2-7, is DGGITQSPKYLFRKEGQNVTLSCEQNLNHDAMYWYRQDPGQGLRLIYYSQIVNDFQKGDIAEGYSVSREKKESFPLTVTSAQKNPTAFYLCASSATQGAYEQYFGPGTRLTVT.

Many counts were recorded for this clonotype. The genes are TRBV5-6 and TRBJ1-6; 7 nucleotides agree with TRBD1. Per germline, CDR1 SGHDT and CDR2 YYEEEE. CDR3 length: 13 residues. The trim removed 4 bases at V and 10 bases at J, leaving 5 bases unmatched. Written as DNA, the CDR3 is TGTGCCAGCAGCAGGACAGGAGTATCACCCCTCCACTTT. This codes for CASSRTGVSPLHF.

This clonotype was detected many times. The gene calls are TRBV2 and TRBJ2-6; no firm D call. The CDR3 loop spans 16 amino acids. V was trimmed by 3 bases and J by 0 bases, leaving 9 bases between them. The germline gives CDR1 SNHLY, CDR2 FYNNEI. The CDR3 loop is CASSDGTYSGANVLTF. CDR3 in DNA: TGTGCCAGCAGTGACGGTACCTACTCTGGGGCCAACGTCCTGACTTTC.

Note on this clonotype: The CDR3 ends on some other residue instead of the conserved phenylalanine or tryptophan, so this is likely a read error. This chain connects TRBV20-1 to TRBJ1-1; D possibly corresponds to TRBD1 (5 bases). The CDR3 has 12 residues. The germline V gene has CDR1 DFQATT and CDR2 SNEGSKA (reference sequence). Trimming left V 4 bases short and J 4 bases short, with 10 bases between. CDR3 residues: CSATTGSTEAFL. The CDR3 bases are TGCAGTGCTACAACAGGCTCCACTGAAGCTTTCCTC.

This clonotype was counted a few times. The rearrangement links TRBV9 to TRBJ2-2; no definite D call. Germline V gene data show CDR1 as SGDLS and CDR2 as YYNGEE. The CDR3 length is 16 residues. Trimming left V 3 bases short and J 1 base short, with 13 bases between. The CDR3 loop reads CASSATRTENTGELFF. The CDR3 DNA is TGTGCCAGCAGCGCCACCCGGACCGAGAACACCGGGGAGCTGTTTTTT. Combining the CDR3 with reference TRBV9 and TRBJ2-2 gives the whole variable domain DSGVTQTPKHLITATGQRVTLRCSPRSGDLSVYWYQQSLDQGLQFLIQYYNGEERAKGNILERFSAQQFPDLHSELNLSSLELGDSALYFCASSATRTENTGELFFGEGSRLTVL.

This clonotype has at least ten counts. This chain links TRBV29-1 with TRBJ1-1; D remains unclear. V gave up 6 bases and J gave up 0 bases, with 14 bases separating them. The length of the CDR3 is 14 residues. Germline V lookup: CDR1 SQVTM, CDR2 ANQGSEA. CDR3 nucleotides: TGCAGCGTGGGCCCGATGGTATTGAACACTGAAGCTTTCTTT. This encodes CSVGPMVLNTEAFF.

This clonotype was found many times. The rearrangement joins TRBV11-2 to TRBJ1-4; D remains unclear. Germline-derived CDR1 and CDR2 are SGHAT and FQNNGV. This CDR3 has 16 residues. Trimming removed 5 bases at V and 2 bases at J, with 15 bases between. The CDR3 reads CASSPPMVDTNEKLFF. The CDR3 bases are TGTGCCAGCAGCCCCCCCATGGTCGATACTAATGAAAAACTGTTTTTT.

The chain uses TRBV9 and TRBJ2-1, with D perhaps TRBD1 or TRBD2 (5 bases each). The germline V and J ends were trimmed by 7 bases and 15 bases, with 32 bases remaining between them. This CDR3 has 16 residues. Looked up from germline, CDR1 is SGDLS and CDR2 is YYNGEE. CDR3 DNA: TGTGCCAGCCCACCGCCGCAGCCGGGACCCCCCCGGCTGCCGTTCTTC. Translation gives CASPPPQPGPPRLPFF.

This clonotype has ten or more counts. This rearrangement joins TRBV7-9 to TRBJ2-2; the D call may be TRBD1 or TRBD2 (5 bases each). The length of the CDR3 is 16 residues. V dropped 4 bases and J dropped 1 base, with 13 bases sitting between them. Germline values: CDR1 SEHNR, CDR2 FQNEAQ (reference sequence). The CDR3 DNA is TGTGCCAGCAGCTCAACCGGGACGGAGAACACCGGGGAGCTGTTTTTT. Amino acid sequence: CASSSTGTENTGELFF.

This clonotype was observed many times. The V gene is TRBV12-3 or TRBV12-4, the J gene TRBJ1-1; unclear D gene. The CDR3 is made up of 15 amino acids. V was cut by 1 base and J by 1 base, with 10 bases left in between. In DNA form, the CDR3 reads TGTGCCAGCAGTTTAGACATTGGAGAGAACACTGAAGCTTTCTTT. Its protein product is CASSLDIGENTEAFF.

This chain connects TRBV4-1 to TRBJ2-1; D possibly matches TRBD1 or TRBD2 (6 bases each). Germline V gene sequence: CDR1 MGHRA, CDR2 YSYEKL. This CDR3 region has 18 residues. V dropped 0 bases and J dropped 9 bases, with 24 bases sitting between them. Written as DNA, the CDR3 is TGCGCCAGCAGCCAAGATTCAGGGGAGCGGGTGGGGCAGATTGAGCAGTTCTTC. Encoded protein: CASSQDSGERVGQIEQFF.

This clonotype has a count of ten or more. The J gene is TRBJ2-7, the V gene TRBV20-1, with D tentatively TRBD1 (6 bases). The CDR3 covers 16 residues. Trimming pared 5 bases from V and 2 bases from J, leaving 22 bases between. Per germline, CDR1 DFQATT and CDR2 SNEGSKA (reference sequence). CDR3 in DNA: TGCAGTGCTCCATCTCCAGACAGGCCCTATCCCTACGAGCAGTACTTC. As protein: CSAPSPDRPYPYEQYF.

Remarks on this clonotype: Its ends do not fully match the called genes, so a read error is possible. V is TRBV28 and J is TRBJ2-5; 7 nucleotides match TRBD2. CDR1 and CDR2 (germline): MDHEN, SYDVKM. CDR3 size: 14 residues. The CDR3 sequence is CASSLLAEKEIQYF. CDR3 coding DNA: TGTGCCAGCAGTTTACTAGCGGAGAAAGAGATCCAGTACTTC.

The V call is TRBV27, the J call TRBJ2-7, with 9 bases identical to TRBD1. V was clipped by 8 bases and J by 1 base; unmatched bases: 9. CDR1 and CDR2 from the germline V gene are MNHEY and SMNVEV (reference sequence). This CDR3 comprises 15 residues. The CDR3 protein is CASRQGGVGSYEQYF. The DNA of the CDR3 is TGTGCCAGCCGACAGGGGGGAGTGGGGTCCTACGAGCAGTACTTC.

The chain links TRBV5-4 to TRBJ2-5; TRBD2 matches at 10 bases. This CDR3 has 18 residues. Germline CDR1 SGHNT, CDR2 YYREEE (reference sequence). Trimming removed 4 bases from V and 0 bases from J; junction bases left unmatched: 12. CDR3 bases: TGTGCCAGCAGCCCCTTAGCGGGAGGCTTAAAGTACCAAGAGACCCAGTACTTC. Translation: CASSPLAGGLKYQETQYF.